The 24 T cell receptor beta chains in this list originate from one sample, sequenced in a study of cytomegalovirus exposure and HLA in healthy donors. Vbeta (60) and Jbeta (13) primers were used in the PCR. Data came from immunoSEQ multiplex PCR; TCRdb stores just in-frame clones and leaves some out. The sample lists roughly 110,000 clones; over 60% were seen once. Sequencing used PBMCs. Receptors originate from a woman aged 45-65 years in good health and CMV-seropositive.

The V gene is TRBV4-3, the J gene TRBJ2-1; the match to TRBD1 covers 7 bases. The V segment lost 4 bases and the J segment 5 bases; nucleotides outside the gene matches: 8. The CDR3 runs 15 residues. CDR1 is LGHNA and CDR2 is YSLEER in the germline V gene. CDR3 residues: CASSPTGPSDNEQFF. For the CDR3, the DNA is TGCGCCAGCAGCCCGACAGGGCCGAGCGACAATGAGCAGTTCTTC.

This chain uses TRBV28 with TRBJ1-3; 9 bases are shared with TRBD1. This CDR3 has 14 amino acids. Looked up from germline, CDR1 is MDHEN and CDR2 is SYDVKM. In nucleotides, the CDR3 is TGTGCTTCGGGACAGGGAAGCTCTGGAAACACCATATATTTT. Encoded protein: CASGQGSSGNTIYF. Looking up the rest from reference TRBV28 and TRBJ1-3 gives the full variable domain: DVKVTQSSRYLVKRTGEKVFLECVQDMDHENMFWYRQDPGLGLRLIYFSYDVKMKEKGDIPEGYSVSREKKERFSLILESASTNQTSMYLCASGQGSSGNTIYFGEGSWLTVV.

The chain is built from TRBV5-1 and TRBJ2-5, with D possibly matching TRBD1 (5 bases). The closer fit of TRBJ2-7 to the DNA end suggests the J call may be wrong. The CDR3 contains 15 residues. CDR1 is SGHRS, CDR2 YFSETQ, per germline. The CDR3 protein is CASSLGGQGKSEQYF. As DNA, the CDR3 is TGCGCCAGCAGCTTGGGGGGCCAGGGTAAGAGCGAGCAGTACTTC.

This clone was counted once. The chain couples TRBV7-8 to TRBJ1-2, with D uncertain. The CDR3 consists of 14 residues. V lost 1 base and J lost 6, with 12 bases in between. Germline CDR1 is SGHVS and CDR2 is FQNEAQ. The CDR3 is CASSLDRGSDGYTF. DNA for the CDR3: TGTGCCAGCAGCTTAGATCGGGGAAGCGATGGCTACACCTTC.

This chain links TRBV6-1 with TRBJ1-5; no clear D. Germline CDR1 MNHNS, CDR2 SASEGT. V lost 6 bases to trimming and J lost 4 bases, with 13 bases between them. CDR3 length: 14 amino acids. As DNA, the CDR3 is TGTGCCAGCAGAGGCCCCACGGGGAATCAGCCCCAGCATTTT. The encoded protein is CASRGPTGNQPQHF.

The CDR3 bases are TGCGCCAGCAGCCAAGAAGGAGGGACAGGTCAGTATCGTCCCCAGCATTTT. It yields the protein CASSQEGGTGQYRPQHF. V is TRBV4-1 and J is TRBJ1-5, with TRBD1 matching over 8 bases. Germline V gene sequence: CDR1 MGHRA, CDR2 YSYEKL. V shed 0 bases and J 10 bases; nucleotides not matched to a gene: 14. The CDR3 is 17 residues long.

The V call is TRBV15, the J call TRBJ1-5; 8 bases are a match to TRBD1. Trimming took 0 bases from V and 9 from J; bases not matched to a gene: 7. The CDR3 contains 15 residues. The germline V gene has CDR1 LNHNV and CDR2 YYDKDF (reference sequence). The CDR3 is CATSRDGTGLRPQHF. DNA for the CDR3: TGTGCCACCAGCAGAGATGGGACAGGCCTTAGGCCCCAGCATTTT.

This clone occurred once. The chain links TRBV7-8 to TRBJ1-3, with no clear D. The CDR3 length is 13 residues. Germline V gene sequence: CDR1 SGHVS, CDR2 FQNEAQ. The V end was cut by 5 bases, the J end by 0 bases, with 5 bases between. CDR3 loop: CASSRSSGNTIYF. DNA of the CDR3: TGTGCCAGCAGCCGGAGCTCTGGAAACACCATATATTTT.

J is TRBJ2-7 and V is TRBV29-1; 9 bases line up with TRBD2. The CDR3 runs 14 residues. The V segment lost 7 bases and the J segment 7 bases; nucleotides outside the gene matches: 14. Germline V CDR1 and CDR2: SQVTM, ANQGSEA. Here the CDR3 reads CSAALAGSGREQYF. CDR3 sequence (DNA): TGCAGCGCTGCTCTAGCGGGGTCTGGGAGGGAGCAGTACTTC.

The chain uses TRBV11-3 and TRBJ2-2; tentatively, D is TRBD2 (6 bases). The CDR3 sequence is 15 residues long. CDR1 and CDR2 (germline): SGHNT, YENEEA. Trimming removed 2 bases from V and 5 bases from J, with 12 bases in between. The CDR3 is CASSLFPGRTGELFF. As DNA, the CDR3 is TGTGCCAGCAGCTTATTCCCAGGGAGGACCGGGGAGCTGTTTTTT.

The chain couples TRBV28 to TRBJ2-5; 9 nucleotides agree with TRBD1. The V gene's germline CDR1 is MDHEN and CDR2 SYDVKM. This CDR3 contains 18 residues. The V and J ends lost 5 bases and 2 bases, in that order; junction bases with no gene match: 15. Written as DNA, the CDR3 is TGTGCCAGCAGTAGTTCGGCCAGGACAGGGGCGGATCAAGAGACCCAGTACTTC. Protein product: CASSSSARTGADQETQYF. Together with reference TRBV28 and TRBJ2-5, the CDR3 gives the full variable domain: DVKVTQSSRYLVKRTGEKVFLECVQDMDHENMFWYRQDPGLGLRLIYFSYDVKMKEKGDIPEGYSVSREKKERFSLILESASTNQTSMYLCASSSSARTGADQETQYFGPGTRLLVL.

The CDR3 spells CASSPWRDYEQYF. The CDR3 region has the DNA TGTGCCAGCTCACCTTGGAGGGACTACGAGCAGTACTTC. The chain has TRBV18 and TRBJ2-7; D perhaps matches TRBD2 (6 bases). The CDR3 sequence is 13 residues long. CDR1 is KGHSH and CDR2 is LQKENI in the germline V gene. V lost 3 bases and J 3 bases, leaving 9 bases between the germline ends.

V usage is TRBV10-3 and J usage is TRBJ1-1; 11 nucleotides line up with TRBD1. Trimming removed 5 bases from V and 3 bases from J; junction bases left unmatched: 14. Germline CDR1 and CDR2: ENHRY and SYGVKD. The CDR3 sequence is 18 residues long. The CDR3 DNA reads as TGTGCCATCAGTTTAGGACAGGGGGCTCCCTTTGGTGACACTGAAGCTTTCTTT. Translated: CAISLGQGAPFGDTEAFF.

This sequence joins TRBV9 and TRBJ2-2, with 10 bases identical to TRBD2. Trimming at V came to 0 bases and at J to 7 bases, leaving 9 bases not matched to a gene. The CDR3 sequence is 17 residues long. CDR1 and CDR2 from the germline V gene are SGDLS and YYNGEE. The CDR3: CASSVDQAGGRIGELFF. CDR3 DNA sequence: TGTGCCAGCAGCGTAGACCAAGCGGGGGGGCGGATCGGGGAGCTGTTTTTT.

The chain is built from TRBV18 and TRBJ2-3; TRBD2 matches 14 bases. The CDR3 totals 19 residues. Trimming at V came to 1 base and at J to 0 bases, leaving 6 bases not matched to a gene. Germline CDR1 is KGHSH and CDR2 is LQKENI. DNA for the CDR3: TGTGCCAGCTCACCACTCGGGACTAGCGGGGGTTCGAGCACAGATACGCAGTATTTT. Its translation is CASSPLGTSGGSSTDTQYF.

The chain combines TRBV4-1 with TRBJ2-1; 14 positions match TRBD2. Germline CDR1 is MGHRA and CDR2 is YSYEKL. The CDR3 length is 18 residues. The ends lost 5 bases at V and 9 bases at J; junction bases unmatched: 15. This CDR3 is CASSEGPGLGLAGVEQFF. The DNA for the CDR3 is TGCGCCAGCAGCGAAGGACCGGGCTTGGGACTAGCGGGGGTTGAGCAGTTCTTC.

This clone was seen just once. This chain uses TRBV7-2 with TRBJ1-5; D possibly corresponds to TRBD1 (5 bases). V lost 5 bases, J lost 4 bases, and 15 bases lay in between. Per the germline V gene, CDR1 is SGHTA and CDR2 is FQGNSA. The CDR3 is 15 residues long. The CDR3 nucleotides read TGTGCCAGCAGCCTTGTGGGGCAGCCGAATCAGCCCCAGCATTTT. Its protein product is CASSLVGQPNQPQHF.

This rearrangement joins TRBV2 to TRBJ2-2, with 8 bases that match TRBD1. The CDR3 sequence is 14 residues long. Looked up from germline, CDR1 is SNHLY and CDR2 is FYNNEI. The V segment lost 10 bases and the J segment 2 bases; nucleotides outside the gene matches: 6. The CDR3 spells CATRGQANTGELFF. CDR3 DNA: TGTGCCACCCGGGGACAGGCAAACACCGGGGAGCTGTTTTTT.

This clone was detected only once. This rearrangement joins TRBV2 to TRBJ2-3; TRBD2 agrees at 10 bases. Losses at the gene ends were 7 bases for V and 1 base for J; bases not matched to a gene: 5. CDR3 length equals 15 residues. In germline, CDR1 is SNHLY, CDR2 FYNNEI. CDR3 coding DNA: TGTGCCAGCAATCGACTAGCGGGCGGCACAGATACGCAGTATTTT. Its translation is CASNRLAGGTDTQYF.

The chain employs TRBV7-9 and TRBJ2-5; maybe TRBD2 (5 bases). CDR3 length: 15 residues. Germline CDR1 is SEHNR and CDR2 is FQNEAQ (reference sequence). The V end was cut by 3 bases, the J end by 5 bases, with 16 bases between. The CDR3 sequence: CASSFRGQWEETQYF. The CDR3 DNA follows: TGTGCCAGCAGCTTTCGAGGGCAGTGGGAGGAGACCCAGTACTTC.

This clone was counted a few times. The chain combines TRBV10-3 with TRBJ2-3, with 14 bases lining up with TRBD2. V was clipped by 7 bases and J by 6 bases; unmatched bases: 12. This CDR3 contains 17 residues. Per germline, CDR1 ENHRY and CDR2 SYGVKD. The CDR3, as DNA: TGTGCCATCAACAAACCGACTAGCGGGGGGGCCCTGGATACGCAGTATTTT. Amino acid sequence: CAINKPTSGGALDTQYF.

The V and J genes are TRBV7-8 and TRBJ2-5; a weak D match, TRBD2 (6 bases). Trimming stripped 5 bases from V and 1 base from J, with 11 bases between. Germline CDR1 reads SGHVS; CDR2 reads FQNEAQ. CDR3 length equals 14 residues. The CDR3 sequence is CASSPGLRQETQYF. Here the CDR3 DNA reads TGTGCCAGCAGCCCCGGACTACGCCAAGAGACCCAGTACTTC.

This rearrangement joins TRBV5-4 to TRBJ1-2; D unclear. This CDR3 spans 14 amino acids. V was clipped by 1 base and J by 2 bases, with 9 bases between them. Germline values: CDR1 SGHNT, CDR2 YYREEE (reference sequence). CDR3: CASSLNARNYGYTF. The CDR3 DNA is TGTGCCAGCAGCTTGAACGCCAGGAACTATGGCTACACCTTC.

The gene calls are TRBV28 and TRBJ2-1, with a possible D match to TRBD2 (5 bases). This CDR3 spans 10 amino acids. Germline CDR1 MDHEN, CDR2 SYDVKM. V was trimmed by 8 bases and J by 15 bases, leaving 14 bases between them. Here the CDR3 reads CASSVPRGFF. DNA of the CDR3: TGTGCCAGCTCTGTCCCCCGGGGGTTCTTC.